This T cell receptor (beta chain) stems from a study of cytomegalovirus exposure and HLA in healthy donors. The PCR used 60 Vbeta and 13 Jbeta primers. The repertoire was sequenced with immunoSEQ multiplex PCR; TCRdb's copy has only in-frame clones and lacks some. The table lists 170,000 or so clones, roughly 80% of them singletons, with around 6.9% in the top ten. Trimming removed 1 base from V and 4 bases from J, with 3 bases in between. CDR1 and CDR2 (germline): MGHRA, YSYEKL. There are 12 residues in the CDR3. Whole-study results and caveats: Researchers catalogued approximately 170 TCR beta chains as cytomegalovirus-associated. In a later analysis, TCR beta V- and J-gene trimming showed a link to a missense DCLRE1C variant.

Points on this clone: Antigen specificity is unknown.

The source of this sequence is a male donor in good health and CMV-seropositive. The genes are TRBV4-1 and TRBJ2-3; no clear D. The sequenced sample was PBMCs. The CDR3, as DNA: TGCGCCAGCAGCCAAGTCGCAGATACGCAGTATTTT. Its translation is CASSQVADTQYF.